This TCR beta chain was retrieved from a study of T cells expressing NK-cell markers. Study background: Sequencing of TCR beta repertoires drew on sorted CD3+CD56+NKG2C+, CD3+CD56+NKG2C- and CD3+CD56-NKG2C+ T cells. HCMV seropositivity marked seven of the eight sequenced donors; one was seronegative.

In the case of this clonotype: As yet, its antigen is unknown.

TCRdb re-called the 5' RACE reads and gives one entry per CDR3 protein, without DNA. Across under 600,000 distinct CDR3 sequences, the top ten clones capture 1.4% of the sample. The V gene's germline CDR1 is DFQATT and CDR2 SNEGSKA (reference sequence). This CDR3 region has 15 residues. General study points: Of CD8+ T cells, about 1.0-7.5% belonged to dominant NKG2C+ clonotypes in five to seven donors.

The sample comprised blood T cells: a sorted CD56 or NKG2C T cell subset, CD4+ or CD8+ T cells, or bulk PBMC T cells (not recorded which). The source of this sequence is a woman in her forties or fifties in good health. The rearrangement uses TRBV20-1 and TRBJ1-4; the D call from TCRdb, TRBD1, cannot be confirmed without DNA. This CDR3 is CSATGPGQYNEKLFF.